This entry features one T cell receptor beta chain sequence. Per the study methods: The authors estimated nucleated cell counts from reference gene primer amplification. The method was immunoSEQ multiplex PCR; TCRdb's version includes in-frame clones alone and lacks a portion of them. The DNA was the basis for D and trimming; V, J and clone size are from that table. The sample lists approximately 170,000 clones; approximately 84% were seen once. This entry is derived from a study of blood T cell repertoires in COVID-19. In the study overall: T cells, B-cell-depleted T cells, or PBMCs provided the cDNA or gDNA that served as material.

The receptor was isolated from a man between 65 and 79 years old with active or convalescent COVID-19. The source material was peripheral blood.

The CDR3 sequence is CASSQDQGSYNEQFF. CDR3 coding DNA: TGTGCCAGCAGCCAAGATCAGGGGTCCTACAATGAGCAGTTCTTC. The V gene is TRBV3-1 (or the pseudogene TRBV3-2), the J gene TRBJ2-1; perhaps TRBD1 as D (6 bases). The CDR3 contains 15 residues. CDR1 and CDR2 from the germline V gene are LGHDT and YNNKEL (reference sequence). V gave up 0 bases and J gave up 1 base, with 7 bases separating them.